One sample yielded the 9 T cell receptor beta chains listed below, sequenced in a study of blood T cell repertoires in COVID-19. The table came from immunoSEQ multiplex PCR; TCRdb's copy has only in-frame clones and leaves some out. This sample has more than 250,000 clones, with more than 75% found just once. The sequencing input was peripheral blood. Receptors originate from a woman aged 45-60 years with acute or convalescent COVID-19.

V and J are TRBV6-5 and TRBJ2-2, with TRBD2 matching 9 bases. The CDR3 is made up of 15 amino acids. Germline assignment: CDR1 MNHEY and CDR2 SVGAGI. With V trimmed by 6 bases and J by 6 bases, 8 bases remained unmatched. CDR3 sequence (DNA): TGTGCCAGCAGCGACGGACTAGCGTTTGCCGGGGAGCTGTTTTTT. This gives the protein CASSDGLAFAGELFF.

This rearrangement joins TRBV28 to TRBJ2-3; TRBD2 matches 12 bases. Germline V gene sequence: CDR1 MDHEN, CDR2 SYDVKM. The V gene end was trimmed by 7 bases and the J gene end by 5 bases; junction bases not matched to a gene: 10. CDR3 size: 16 residues. CDR3 residues: CASTLPGLAGLDTQYF. The CDR3, as DNA: TGTGCCAGCACCTTACCCGGACTAGCGGGATTAGATACGCAGTATTTT.

The gene calls are TRBV28 and TRBJ2-7, with 10 nucleotides matching TRBD1. This CDR3 has 16 amino acids. Germline lookup yields CDR1 MDHEN and CDR2 SYDVKM. V dropped 4 bases and J dropped 2; count of bases not matched to a gene: 8. CDR3 region: CASSSFRTGGPYEQYF. CDR3 nucleotides: TGTGCCAGCAGTTCGTTCCGGACAGGGGGGCCCTACGAGCAGTACTTC. Using reference TRBV28 and TRBJ2-7 for the parts outside the CDR3, the full variable domain is DVKVTQSSRYLVKRTGEKVFLECVQDMDHENMFWYRQDPGLGLRLIYFSYDVKMKEKGDIPEGYSVSREKKERFSLILESASTNQTSMYLCASSSFRTGGPYEQYFGPGTRLTVT.

This chain links TRBV5-4 with TRBJ1-1; TRBD1 might be the D (6 bases). V gave up 4 bases and J gave up 1 base, with 14 bases separating them. The CDR3 runs 15 residues. Germline loops: CDR1 SGHNT, CDR2 YYREEE (reference sequence). CDR3 DNA: TGTGCCAGCAGCCCCTCCGGGACAAAGAACACTGAAGCTTTCTTT. Encoded protein: CASSPSGTKNTEAFF.

The CDR3 DNA follows: TGTGCCAGTTCTCCGGGACAGGGGGCGATTGCAACTAATGAAAAACTGTTTTTT. It translates to CASSPGQGAIATNEKLFF. The chain carries TRBV19 and TRBJ1-4; 12 bases are a match to TRBD1. V was clipped by 8 bases and J by 0 bases; unmatched bases: 10. CDR3 length: 18 amino acids. The germline V gene encodes CDR1 LNHDA and CDR2 SQIVND (reference sequence).

The chain links TRBV10-1 to TRBJ2-7; possibly TRBD2 for D (6 bases). V lost 0 bases and J 7 bases, leaving 19 bases between the germline ends. The CDR3 is made up of 16 amino acids. Per germline, CDR1 WNHNN and CDR2 SYGVQD (reference sequence). In nucleotides, the CDR3 is TGCGCCAGCAGTGAGTCAAGGCGGGACCCAATGGGGGAGCAGTACTTC. It codes for CASSESRRDPMGEQYF.

This clone was counted a single time. Here the CDR3 DNA reads TGTGCCAGCCGACTAGCGGGAGGGGAGCAGTACTTC. It translates to CASRLAGGEQYF. V and J are TRBV7-2 and TRBJ2-7, with 14 bases identical to TRBD2. Germline CDR1 reads SGHTA; CDR2 reads FQGNSA. The CDR3 consists of 12 residues. J was trimmed by 7 bases and V by 8 bases; bases with no gene match: 1.

The chain carries TRBV19 and TRBJ1-5; TRBD1 agrees at 7 bases. The germline V gene has CDR1 LNHDA and CDR2 SQIVND (reference sequence). The CDR3 length is 16 residues. The J segment lost 0 bases and the V segment lost 5 bases, leaving 7 bases of the junction unmatched. This CDR3 reads CASSHLAGGSNQPQHF. In nucleotides, the CDR3 is TGTGCCAGTAGTCATTTGGCAGGGGGTAGCAATCAGCCCCAGCATTTT.

V gene TRBV27 combines with J gene TRBJ2-3; 7 nucleotides align to TRBD2. Germline assignment: CDR1 MNHEY and CDR2 SMNVEV (reference sequence). Trimming took 5 bases from V and 6 from J; bases not matched to a gene: 20. This CDR3 has 18 amino acids. The CDR3 spells CASSGRILAASQRDTQYF. The CDR3 region has the DNA TGTGCCAGCAGTGGACGAATCCTAGCGGCTTCGCAGAGGGATACGCAGTATTTT.